This T cell receptor (beta chain) appears in the sequencing data of a study of cytomegalovirus exposure and HLA in healthy donors. This CDR3 is 12 amino acids long. Trimming took 2 bases from V and 7 from J, leaving 7 bases between them. Germline CDR1 and CDR2: ENHRY and SYGVKD. Study-wide findings and caveats: Altogether, 160 or so TCR beta chains were recorded as cytomegalovirus-associated.

Note on this clone: Its antigen is unidentified.

PCR was performed using 60 Vbeta and 13 Jbeta primers. TCRdb keeps only in-frame clones here, not all; method: immunoSEQ multiplex PCR. The data hold some 210,000 clones, with roughly 80% observed a single time. Source material: PBMCs. This receptor was taken from a male donor in good health and CMV-seronegative. V and J are TRBV10-3 and TRBJ2-3, with TRBD2 as a possible D gene (6 bases). The CDR3 loop reads CAISEGGYTQYF. The DNA for the CDR3 is TGTGCCATCAGTGAGGGGGGGTATACGCAGTATTTT.